This T cell receptor (beta chain) was sequenced in a study of technical replicates of blood from a handful of donors. Method: immunoSEQ multiplex PCR; TCRdb's copy keeps in-frame clones and lacks some. Altogether about 88,000 clones are present, 90% to 95% being singletons, with the ten largest covering more than 0.2%. The length of the CDR3 is 13 residues. The ends were cut back, 4 bases at V and 1 base at J, with 8 bases in the middle. Per germline, CDR1 SGHDT and CDR2 YYEEEE. This clonotype was obtained from a human donor in good health. Sequencing was carried out using T cells isolated from PBMCs. The chain combines TRBV5-6 with TRBJ2-5, with D unclear. The CDR3 DNA reads as TGTGCCAGCAGCGTCTGGGCCCAAGAGACCCAGTACTTC. Residues: CASSVWAQETQYF.